This T cell receptor beta chain was observed in a study of CD8+ T cells in alopecia areata. For the study at large: Those receiving the skin were roughly 7-11-week-old female C3H/HeJ mice, whose grafts came from roughly 6-13-month-old C3H/HeJ donors with spontaneous alopecia.

Germline CDR1 reads LGHNA; CDR2 reads YNLKQL (reference sequence). Trimming removed 0 bases at V and 0 bases at J, with 9 bases between. This CDR3 is built from 15 residues. This clone was detected ten times or more. What it binds is unknown. Germline and genes: mouse. The read gets to within 4 residues of the CDR3 end, and the germline J gene fills in the rest. Study-wide points: Whereas mice showed it more clearly, TCR sharing across patients was murkier, possibly because of HLA. More clonal than normal scalp was lesional scalp, particularly alopecia totalis/universalis.

Following RNA extraction, reverse transcription yielded cDNA that acted as the sequencing template. The assay was immunoSEQ multiplex PCR, and TCRdb's table has in-frame clones only and misses some. Listed for the sample are about 2,700 clones, none seen a single time. The clonotype was recovered from a C3H/HeJ mouse with alopecia areata. As its MHC haplotype, the strain has H2-k. The chain couples TRBV5 to TRBJ2-7; D is perhaps TRBD2 (6 bases). The sequencing sample was made of lesional skin. CDR3 bases read: TGTGCCAGCAGCCAAGACTGGGGTTACTCCTAT. The encoded protein is CASSQDWGYSY. Given in full, the CDR3 is CASSQDWGYSYEQYF.